This entry is about one TCR beta chain. The antigen is undetermined. The sample originates from a study of OX40 agonist ivuxolimab in advanced cancers. Study as a whole: Ivuxolimab, which is an agonistic anti-OX40 (CD134) antibody, was administered to the patients. The eligibility criteria allowed prior anti-PD-1, anti-PD-L1 or anti-CTLA-4 therapy, and around 40% had some. Overall study results and limits: Mean expanded clone counts were higher in CD8+ than CD4+ T cells. Dose levels from 0.1 to 3.0 mg/kg saw CD4+ and CD8+ blood T cells expand clonally by week 6.

Per germline, CDR1 MNHNY and CDR2 SVGAGI (reference sequence). Between the trimmed V and J ends, which lost 7 bases and 4 bases, there was a span of 14 bases. This CDR3 comprises 14 residues. Only in-frame clones appear in the TCRdb table, and some are missing; sequencing was by immunoSEQ multiplex PCR. The sample has about 70,000 clones; around nine tenths are singletons. This chain joins TRBV6-6 and TRBJ2-1, with a possible D match to TRBD1 (5 bases). Sequencing used CD4+ or CD8+ T cells sorted from blood, obtained in a trial of the OX40 agonist ivuxolimab. The TCR comes from an adult with an advanced solid tumor such as melanoma, head and neck, liver or kidney cancer. The chain's CDR3 is CASTHPQGYNEQFF. In nucleotides, the CDR3 is TGTGCCAGCACCCACCCCCAGGGATACAATGAGCAGTTCTTC.